This T cell receptor (beta chain) was sequenced for a study of blood T cell repertoires in COVID-19. The junction had 2 bases not matched to a gene; V was cut back by 3 bases and J by 4 bases. This CDR3 contains 14 residues. CDR1 and CDR2 (germline): SEHNR, FQNEAQ (reference sequence). The participants were between about 18 and 90 years old and came from 24 US areas. Profiled with immunoSEQ multiplex PCR; TCRdb holds only in-frame clones, not every one. The data show hundreds of thousands of clones, with more than 75% seen just once and more than 0.8% held by the top ten. Sequencing was carried out using PBMCs or T cells enriched from blood (not recorded which). The V and J genes are TRBV7-9 and TRBJ2-5, with 10 bases fitting TRBD1. The clonotype comes from a woman aged 30 to 39 who had recovered from COVID-19. CDR3 sequence reads: CASSLTGGAETQYF. The CDR3 DNA reads as TGTGCCAGCAGCTTGACAGGGGGCGCAGAGACCCAGTACTTC.